These 24 T cell receptor beta chains came from one sample sequenced in a study of T cell repertoires in aging, cancer and after chemotherapy. Peripheral blood genomic DNA, not sorted cells or RNA, was the template. Multiplex touch-down PCR with TRB-A/B primers amplified rearranged V-D-J TRB sequences. TCRdb itself ran the multiplex PCR reads through MiXCR, one entry per CDR3 protein. The data show about 1,500 distinct CDR3 sequences, with 56% seen just once and 82% held by the top ten. Sequenced input: blood. The receptors shown here come from a human donor with a blood cancer.

The chain uses TRBV15 and TRBJ2-5, with 10 positions matching TRBD1. From germline, CDR1 is LNHNV and CDR2 YYDKDF (reference sequence). This CDR3 has 16 residues. Unmatched junction bases numbered 12, after V lost 6 bases and J lost 5 bases. The CDR3 region has the DNA TGTGCCACCAGTGTAACACCGGGACAGGGGTTCGAGACCCAGTACTTC. This encodes CATSVTPGQGFETQYF.

The chain has TRBV19 and TRBJ1-1; a possible D gene is TRBD1 (5 bases). Per germline, CDR1 LNHDA and CDR2 SQIVND (reference sequence). The CDR3 consists of 13 residues. Trimming took 5 bases from V and 3 from J, leaving 10 bases between them. CDR3 nucleotides: TGTGCCAGTAGTCTGTCCAGGGACACTGAAGCTTTCTTT. Encoded protein: CASSLSRDTEAFF.

This clonotype was observed a few times. The J gene is TRBJ2-1, the V gene TRBV29-1; the D gene is possibly TRBD1 (7 bases). V shed 7 bases and J shed 1 base, with 11 bases lying between them. The germline gives CDR1 SQVTM, CDR2 ANQGSEA. The length of the CDR3 is 13 residues. The CDR3 DNA reads TGCAGCGCCGCAGGGGGGTCCTACAATGAGCAGTTCTTC. It is translated as CSAAGGSYNEQFF.

This clonotype appeared a few times. V and J are TRBV12-3 or TRBV12-4 and TRBJ2-7; the D gene is possibly TRBD1 (7 bases). V gave up 6 bases and J gave up 9 bases, with 18 bases separating them. The CDR3 totals 13 residues. The CDR3 sequence: CASRIAGGGRQYF. CDR3 nucleotides: TGTGCCAGCAGAATCGCTGGAGGGGGCAGGCAGTACTTC.

Only a few counts were recorded for this clonotype. The chain has TRBV15 and TRBJ1-6; 7 bases map to TRBD1. The V and J ends lost 3 bases and 0 bases, in that order; junction bases with no gene match: 5. The length of the CDR3 is 17 residues. Germline V lookup: CDR1 LNHNV, CDR2 YYDKDF (reference sequence). The CDR3 nucleotides read TGTGCCACCAGCAGGGGGACAGCGACCTCCTATAATTCACCCCTCCACTTT. Residues: CATSRGTATSYNSPLHF.

This clonotype was seen a few times. The chain has TRBV5-6 and TRBJ2-2, with a possible D match to TRBD2 (5 bases). Germline lookup yields CDR1 SGHDT and CDR2 YYEEEE. V lost 4 bases to trimming and J lost 5 bases, with 15 bases between them. The CDR3 totals 15 residues. The DNA of the CDR3 is TGTGCCAGCAGCCCTACACTAGTCCCTACCGGGGAGCTGTTTTTT. The encoded protein is CASSPTLVPTGELFF.

This rearrangement joins TRBV28 to TRBJ1-5; 8 positions match TRBD1. This CDR3 contains 13 residues. With 5 bases clipped from V and 7 bases from J, the junction kept 4 bases outside the gene matches. Germline V gives CDR1 MDHEN, CDR2 SYDVKM. This CDR3 reads CASSPQGVQPQHF. CDR3 sequence (DNA): TGTGCCAGCAGTCCACAGGGGGTACAGCCCCAGCATTTT.

The rearrangement joins TRBV11-1 to TRBJ1-2; D remains unclear. Trimming cost V 1 base and J 3 bases, with 15 bases left between them. CDR1 SGHAT and CDR2 FQDESV come from the germline V gene (reference sequence). The CDR3 spans 16 residues. The CDR3 DNA reads TGTGCCAGCAGCTTAGGTGGATCGCGGTGGTACTATGGCTACACCTTC. Translation: CASSLGGSRWYYGYTF. The whole variable domain, filled in from reference TRBV11-1 and TRBJ1-2, reads EAEVAQSPRYKITEKSQAVAFWCDPISGHATLYWYRQILGQGPELLVQFQDESVVDDSQLPKDRFSAERLKGVDSTLKIQPAELGDSAMYLCASSLGGSRWYYGYTFGSGTRLTVV.

The rearrangement joins TRBV11-2 to TRBJ2-5; 10 nucleotides line up with TRBD2. J gave up 2 bases and V 1 base, and 10 bases lay outside the gene matches. Germline V gene data show CDR1 as SGHAT and CDR2 as FQNNGV. This CDR3 region has 18 residues. The CDR3 protein is CASSLGWLAGGGQETQYF. CDR3 DNA sequence: TGTGCCAGCAGCTTAGGATGGTTAGCGGGGGGCGGACAAGAGACCCAGTACTTC.

The rearrangement links TRBV20-1 to TRBJ1-3; a weak D match, TRBD1 (6 bases). The CDR3 extends over 14 amino acids. The germline V and J ends were trimmed by 6 bases and 0 bases, with 12 bases remaining between them. Per the germline V gene, CDR1 is DFQATT and CDR2 is SNEGSKA (reference sequence). The CDR3 DNA sequence: TGCAGTGCCCAGGACAGCCACTCTGGAAACACCATATATTTT. It is translated as CSAQDSHSGNTIYF.

The chain couples TRBV29-1 to TRBJ2-5; 8 bases fit TRBD1. CDR3 length equals 15 residues. Per the germline V gene, CDR1 is SQVTM and CDR2 is ANQGSEA. The J segment lost 1 base and the V segment lost 4 bases, leaving 8 bases of the junction unmatched. CDR3 protein: CSVAGGPNSQETQYF. The CDR3 DNA reads as TGCAGCGTTGCAGGGGGCCCGAACTCCCAAGAGACCCAGTACTTC.

This clonotype was seen a handful of times. The rearrangement links TRBV30 to TRBJ1-5; D possibly corresponds to TRBD1 (5 bases). The CDR3 loop spans 15 amino acids. Germline V gene lookup returns CDR1 GTSNPN and CDR2 SVGIG (reference sequence). The V end was cut by 0 bases, the J end by 0 bases, with 9 bases between. The CDR3 DNA reads as TGTGCCTGGAGTGTAGGGGAGAATAGCAATCAGCCCCAGCATTTT. Its translation: CAWSVGENSNQPQHF.

V and J are TRBV6-1 and TRBJ1-2; TRBD1 agrees at 9 bases. The V segment lost 6 bases and the J segment 5 bases; nucleotides outside the gene matches: 7. Germline CDR1 and CDR2: MNHNS and SASEGT. The CDR3 has 14 residues. CDR3 loop: CASRETGGEYGYTF. For the CDR3, the DNA is TGTGCCAGCAGGGAGACAGGGGGGGAATATGGCTACACCTTC.

The table lists this clonotype with a count of one. The chain is built from TRBV5-1 and TRBJ2-5; D ambiguous. V shed 0 bases and J shed 5 bases, with 8 bases lying between them. CDR1 and CDR2 (germline): SGHRS, YFSETQ. This CDR3 region has 13 residues. The CDR3 DNA reads as TGCGCCAGCAGCTTGGGGATCCGGGAGACCCAGTACTTC. Translating gives CASSLGIRETQYF.

Comment on this clonotype: The junction differs from germline at one of its ends, possibly a read error. The rearrangement joins TRBV5-1 to TRBJ2-6; perhaps D is TRBD1 or TRBD2 (5 bases each). The CDR3 runs 18 residues. Germline values: CDR1 SGHRS, CDR2 YFSETQ. CDR3 protein: CASSFSLRDVSGANVLTF. The CDR3 DNA follows: TGCGCAAGCAGCTTTTCACTTCGGGACGTCTCTGGGGCCAACGTCCTGACTTTC.

The chain employs TRBV12-3 or TRBV12-4 and TRBJ1-1; weak D call: TRBD1 (5 bases). The CDR3 is 14 amino acids. V was trimmed by 6 bases and J by 0 bases, leaving 11 bases between them. As DNA, the CDR3 is TGTGCCAGCAGGGAACAGGACATGAACACTGAAGCTTTCTTT. Its translation is CASREQDMNTEAFF.

The chain combines TRBV5-5 with TRBJ2-7; 8 bases are a match to TRBD2. CDR1 and CDR2 (germline): SGHKS, YYEKEE (reference sequence). The CDR3 consists of 18 residues. Trimming at V came to 1 base and at J to 3 bases, leaving 15 bases not matched to a gene. CDR3 in amino acids: CASSLKGCAGGCLYEQYF. Here the CDR3 DNA reads TGTGCCAGCAGCTTGAAAGGTTGCGCGGGGGGCTGTCTCTACGAGCAGTACTTC.

In this sample, this clonotype turned up a few times. The chain uses TRBV19 and TRBJ2-5; either TRBD1 or TRBD2 may fit D (5 bases each). The CDR3 has 14 residues. V lost 5 bases and J 5 bases, leaving 15 bases between the germline ends. Germline lookup yields CDR1 LNHDA and CDR2 SQIVND (reference sequence). DNA of the CDR3: TGTGCCAGTAGTGCCGGGGCAGGGTGGGAGACCCAGTACTTC. This translates into CASSAGAGWETQYF.

This clonotype is a singleton in its sample. This sequence joins TRBV27 and TRBJ2-7; TRBD1 aligns across 7 bases. Losses at the gene ends were 6 bases for V and 0 bases for J; bases not matched to a gene: 8. The V gene's germline CDR1 is MNHEY and CDR2 SMNVEV (reference sequence). The CDR3 length is 15 residues. The CDR3 region is CASRQTGLISYEQYF. The CDR3 DNA follows: TGTGCCAGCAGACAGACAGGGTTAATCTCCTACGAGCAGTACTTC.

The V gene is TRBV15, the J gene TRBJ1-4; 8 nucleotides match TRBD1. V trimming: 3 bases; J trimming: 7 bases; junction bases outside the gene matches: 7. Germline loops: CDR1 LNHNV, CDR2 YYDKDF (reference sequence). The CDR3 covers 15 residues. CDR3 in amino acids: CATSSEQGVGEKLFF. CDR3 bases: TGTGCCACCAGCAGCGAACAGGGGGTGGGTGAAAAACTGTTTTTT.

This chain links TRBV19 with TRBJ2-3, with 9 bases identical to TRBD1. J gave up 6 bases and V 9 bases, and 7 bases lay outside the gene matches. The CDR3 is made up of 13 amino acids. Per the germline V gene, CDR1 is LNHDA and CDR2 is SQIVND (reference sequence). CDR3 bases: TGTGCCAGCGGGACAGGGCCCAGGGATACGCAGTATTTT. Its translation: CASGTGPRDTQYF.

The CDR3, as DNA: TGTGCCATCAGCGAAGCCTTCGGGGTTGGAAACACCATATATTTT. Its translation is CAISEAFGVGNTIYF. The genes are TRBV10-3 and TRBJ1-3; D gene uncertain. From germline, CDR1 is ENHRY and CDR2 SYGVKD. V lost 6 bases and J 3 bases, leaving 15 bases between the germline ends. There are 15 residues in the CDR3.

The CDR3 protein is CATSDQGQGASYEQYF. Here the CDR3 DNA reads TGTGCCACCAGTGATCAGGGACAGGGGGCCTCCTACGAGCAGTACTTC. This chain joins TRBV24-1 and TRBJ2-7; 12 bases are a match to TRBD1. Germline V gene data show CDR1 as KGHDR and CDR2 as SFDVKD. V was pared by 3 bases and J by 0 bases, with 2 bases of the junction left unmatched. There are 16 residues in the CDR3.

The J gene is TRBJ1-4, the V gene TRBV7-9; D is uncertain. Per the germline V gene, CDR1 is SEHNR and CDR2 is FQNEAQ (reference sequence). Trimming took off 5 bases at V and 6 bases at J, with 22 bases between the two ends. CDR3 length equals 17 residues. The CDR3 bases are TGTGCCAGCAGCCCAAACTCCGGACGGGTTGGGGATGAAAAACTGTTTTTT. It is translated as CASSPNSGRVGDEKLFF.